These 6 T cell receptor beta chains came from one sample sequenced in a study of shared clonotypes between healthy human individuals. The protocol was immunoSEQ multiplex PCR, while the TCRdb copy is restricted to in-frame clones and leaves out a portion. The data contain some 980,000 clones, approximately 76% of them singletons. Sample: memory CD4+ T cells sorted from blood. Subset indicated: CD45RA-negative fraction. The receptors shown here come from a young man in good health.

This chain uses TRBV30 with TRBJ1-1; D is unclear. Trimming left V 4 bases short and J 0 bases short, with 12 bases between. This CDR3 has 14 residues. The germline CDR1 and CDR2 sequences are GTSNPN and SVGIG (reference sequence). CDR3 amino acids: CAWTRTVMNTEAFF. The CDR3 coding sequence is TGTGCCTGGACCCGGACGGTGATGAACACTGAAGCTTTCTTT. Drawing the rest from reference TRBV30 and TRBJ1-1, the complete variable domain is SQTIHQWPATLVQPVGSPLSLECTVEGTSNPNLYWYRQAAGRGLQLLFYSVGIGQISSEVPQNLSASRPQDRQFILSSKKLLLSDSGFYLCAWTRTVMNTEAFFGQGTRLTVV.

The chain has TRBV11-2 and TRBJ2-3, with 8 bases identical to TRBD2. Germline lookup yields CDR1 SGHAT and CDR2 FQNNGV. The V segment lost 5 bases and the J segment 11 bases; nucleotides outside the gene matches: 9. CDR3 length: 13 amino acids. The CDR3 region has the DNA TGTGCCAGCAGCCCAGACGGCGCGGGGGGGCAGTATTTT. It translates to CASSPDGAGGQYF.

The chain has TRBV6-1 and TRBJ2-5, with unresolved D. Trimming took 6 bases from V and 5 from J, leaving 10 bases between them. The CDR3 runs to 12 residues. The germline CDR1 and CDR2 sequences are MNHNS and SASEGT. CDR3 region: CASRPIGETQYF. Here the CDR3 DNA reads TGTGCCAGCAGACCCATAGGGGAGACCCAGTACTTC.

This clone was seen only a few times. The J gene is TRBJ1-6, the V gene TRBV2; D is undetermined. Germline V gene data show CDR1 as SNHLY and CDR2 as FYNNEI. V lost 2 bases and J lost 5, with 13 bases in between. The CDR3 has 16 residues. The CDR3 loop reads CASSESRPFNNSPLHF. CDR3 DNA: TGTGCCAGCAGTGAAAGCAGGCCGTTTAATAATTCACCCCTCCACTTT.

The V and J genes are TRBV2 and TRBJ2-2; D remains ambiguous. The CDR3 runs 15 residues. Germline assignment: CDR1 SNHLY and CDR2 FYNNEI. Trimming pared 0 bases from V and 5 bases from J, leaving 10 bases between. CDR3 amino acids: CASSEARLQTGELFF. The DNA of the CDR3 is TGTGCCAGCAGTGAAGCTAGATTACAGACCGGGGAGCTGTTTTTT.

This clone occurred once. The chain carries TRBV28 and TRBJ1-6; D may be TRBD1 (6 bases). Germline V CDR1 and CDR2: MDHEN, SYDVKM. The CDR3 sequence is 14 residues long. Trimming removed 10 bases from V and 12 bases from J, with 22 bases in between. The DNA for the CDR3 is TGTGCCACATACCCGGGGGCTGCCCGCGGACCCCTCCACTTT. Translated: CATYPGAARGPLHF.